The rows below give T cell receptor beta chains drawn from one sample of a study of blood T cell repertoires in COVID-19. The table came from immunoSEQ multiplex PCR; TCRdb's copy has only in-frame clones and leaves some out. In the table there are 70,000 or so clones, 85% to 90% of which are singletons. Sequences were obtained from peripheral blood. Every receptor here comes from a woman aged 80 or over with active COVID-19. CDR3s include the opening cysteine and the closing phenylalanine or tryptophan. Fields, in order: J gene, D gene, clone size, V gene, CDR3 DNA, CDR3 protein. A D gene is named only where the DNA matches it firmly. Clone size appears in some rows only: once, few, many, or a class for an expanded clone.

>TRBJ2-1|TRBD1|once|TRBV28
TGTGCCAGCAGTTCTCCTGGGACAGGGGTCGATGAGCAGTTCTTC
CASSSPGTGVDEQFF
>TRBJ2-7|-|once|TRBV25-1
TGTGCCAGCAGGGACTACCTCTACGAGCAGTACTTC
CASRDYLYEQYF
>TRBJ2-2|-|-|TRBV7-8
TGTGCCAGCAGCTTGGGGCGCACGAACACCGGGGAGCTGTTTTTT
CASSLGRTNTGELFF
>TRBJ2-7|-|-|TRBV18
TGTGCCAGCTCCCGACAGGTCTACGAGCAGTACTTC
CASSRQVYEQYF
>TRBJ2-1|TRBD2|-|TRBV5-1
TGCGCCAGCAGCATTCTAGCGGGAGGTCGGAATGAGCAGTTCTTC
CASSILAGGRNEQFF
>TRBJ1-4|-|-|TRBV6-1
TGTGCCAGCAGTGAATATGGGGGGGGAAAACTGTTTTTT
CASSEYGGGKLFF
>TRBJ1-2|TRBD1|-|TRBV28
TGTGCCAGCAGACCGACAGGGAATACCTATGGCTACACCTTC
CASRPTGNTYGYTF
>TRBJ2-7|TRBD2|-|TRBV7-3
TGTGCCAGCAGCTTTGACGGGAGGGTAAACGGCGAGCAGTACTTC
CASSFDGRVNGEQYF
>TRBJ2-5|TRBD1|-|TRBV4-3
TGCGCCAGCAGCCAAGATTACAGGGGCCAAGAGACCCAGTACTTC
CASSQDYRGQETQYF
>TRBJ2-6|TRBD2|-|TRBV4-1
TGCGCCAGCAGCCCTAGCGGTACCAGCTCTGGGGCCAACGTCCTGACTTTC
CASSPSGTSSGANVLTF
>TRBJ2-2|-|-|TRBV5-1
TGCGCCAGCAGCCCGGGGTGGCTAGCCGGAAGGACCGGGGAGCTGTTTTTT
CASSPGWLAGRTGELFF
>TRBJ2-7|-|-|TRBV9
TGTGCCAGCAGCCCAACGACTAGTTGGCACGAGCAGTACTTC
CASSPTTSWHEQYF
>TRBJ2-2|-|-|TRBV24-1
TGTGCCACCAGTGAGTCAGTGAACACCGGGGAGCTGTTTTTT
CATSESVNTGELFF
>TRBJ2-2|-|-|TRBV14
TGTGCCAGCAGCCAAGATACTCTAGCGTTAATCACCGGGGAGCTGTTTTTT
CASSQDTLALITGELFF
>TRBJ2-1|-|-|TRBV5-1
TGCGCCAGCAGCCTACCGCTTAATGAGCAGTTCTTC
CASSLPLNEQFF
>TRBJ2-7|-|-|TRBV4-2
TGTGCCAGCAGCCAAGTTAGGGTACAGGTGGACGAGCAGTACTTC
CASSQVRVQVDEQYF
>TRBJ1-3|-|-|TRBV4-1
TGCGCCAGCAGCCAAGAATTGGCAGGGGATCTCTACGGTGGAAACACCATATATTTT
CASSQELAGDLYGGNTIYF
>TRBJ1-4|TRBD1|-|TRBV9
TGTGCCAGCAGCGTAGCTACAGGGACAGGAAGTGAAAAACTGTTTTTT
CASSVATGTGSEKLFF
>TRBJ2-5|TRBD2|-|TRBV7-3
TGTGCCAGCAGCTCCCCCTCGGCTAGCGGGATGAAGACCCAGTACTTC
CASSSPSASGMKTQYF
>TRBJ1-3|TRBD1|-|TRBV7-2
TGTGCCAGCAGCTCCCCGGGACAGATAAACACCATATATTTT
CASSSPGQINTIYF
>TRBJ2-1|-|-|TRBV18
TGTGCCAGCTCACCACCAGCGAATGAGCAGTTCTTC
CASSPPANEQFF
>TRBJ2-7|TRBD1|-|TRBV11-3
TGTGCCAGCAGCTTAGGGGACAGGGGCTCCTACGAGCAGTACTTC
CASSLGDRGSYEQYF
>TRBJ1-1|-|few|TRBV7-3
TGTGCCAGCAGCCTATTTTTGAACACTGAAGCTTTCTTT
CASSLFLNTEAFF
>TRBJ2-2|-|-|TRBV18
TGTGCCAGCTCACCTCGGACAGTCAACACCGGGGAGCTGTTTTTT
CASSPRTVNTGELFF
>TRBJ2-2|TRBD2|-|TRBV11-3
TGTGCCAGCAGCCCTCACCGAATAGCGGGAGATACCGGGGAGCTGTTTTTT
CASSPHRIAGDTGELFF
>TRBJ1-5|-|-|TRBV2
TGTGCCAGCATGCGGCAGGGGATGAATCAGCCCCAGCATTTT
CASMRQGMNQPQHF
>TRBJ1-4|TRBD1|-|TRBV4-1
TGCGCCAGCAGCCGTACAGGGGCCATAGAAAAACTGTTTTTT
CASSRTGAIEKLFF
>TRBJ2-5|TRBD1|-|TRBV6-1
TGTGCCAGCAGTGAATTGGGACAGGGAAAGACCCAGTACTTC
CASSELGQGKTQYF
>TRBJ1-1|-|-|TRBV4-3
TGCGCCAGCACCTCTTGGGGCTTGAACACTGAAGCTTTCTTT
CASTSWGLNTEAFF
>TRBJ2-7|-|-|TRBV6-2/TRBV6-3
TGTGCCAGCAGTAAGAGCCGGGTGGGGGGCTACGAGCAGTACTTC
CASSKSRVGGYEQYF
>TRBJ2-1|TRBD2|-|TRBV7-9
TGTGCCAGCATTACCGGGACTAGCGGGTCGGGTGAGCAGTTCTTC
CASITGTSGSGEQFF
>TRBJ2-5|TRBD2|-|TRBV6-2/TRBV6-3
TGTGCCAGCAGTTACTCGGCTCGGGGGGGTCGGGAGACCCAGTACTTC
CASSYSARGGRETQYF
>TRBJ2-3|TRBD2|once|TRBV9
TGTGCCAGCAGCGTAGCCCTAGCGGGAGGGCCCTCCACAGATACGCAGTATTTT
CASSVALAGGPSTDTQYF
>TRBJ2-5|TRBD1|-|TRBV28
TGTGCCACCCGACAGGGGGGGCGGGAGACCCAGTACTTC
CATRQGGRETQYF
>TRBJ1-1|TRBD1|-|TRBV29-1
TGCAGCGTAATGGGGTTGTACAGGGGCGCGAACACTGAAGCTTTCTTT
CSVMGLYRGANTEAFF
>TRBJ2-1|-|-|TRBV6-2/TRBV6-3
TGTGCCAGCAGTTACGTCGATGAGCAGTTCTTC
CASSYVDEQFF
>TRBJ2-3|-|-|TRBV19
TGTGCCAGTAGTATGGGCCTGACAGATACGCAGTATTTT
CASSMGLTDTQYF
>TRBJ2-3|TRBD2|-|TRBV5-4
TGTGCCAGCAGCGGTACTAGCGGGAGGGCCTCCACAGATACGCAGTATTTT
CASSGTSGRASTDTQYF
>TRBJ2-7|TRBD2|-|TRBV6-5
TGTGCCAGCAGGCCCTCGGGAGGGATCTACGAGCAGTACTTC
CASRPSGGIYEQYF
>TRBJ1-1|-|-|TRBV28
TGTGCCAGCAGTGTCGGGTCGAGTATGAACACTGAAGCTTTCTTT
CASSVGSSMNTEAFF
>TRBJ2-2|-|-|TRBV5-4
TGTGCCAGCAGCTTGGAGAGGACCGGGGAGCTGTTTTTT
CASSLERTGELFF
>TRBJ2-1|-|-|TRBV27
TGTGCCAGCCGTTACTCCCTTCTATCGGAGCAGTTCTTC
CASRYSLLSEQFF
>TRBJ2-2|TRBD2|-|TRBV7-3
TGTGCCAGCAGCTTATTCGCGGCGGGAGGGCCCGGGGAGCTGTTTTTT
CASSLFAAGGPGELFF
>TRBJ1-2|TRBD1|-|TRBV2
TGTGCCAGCGCAAGGGGGCTGAACTATGGCTACACCTTC
CASARGLNYGYTF
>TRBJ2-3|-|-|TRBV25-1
TGTGCCAGCGCCCCGGCGGGCACAGATACGCAGTATTTT
CASAPAGTDTQYF
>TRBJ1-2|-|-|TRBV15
TGTGCCACCAGCAATGAGGGCGACTATGGCTACACCTTC
CATSNEGDYGYTF
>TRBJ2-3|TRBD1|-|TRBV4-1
TGCGCCAGCAGCCTCTCGACAGGGGGGAGGCCAATGAGCACAGATACGCAGTATTTT
CASSLSTGGRPMSTDTQYF
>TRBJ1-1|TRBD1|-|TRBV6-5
TGTGCCAGCTCAGGACAGGGGAACACTGAAGCTTTCTTT
CASSGQGNTEAFF